This TCR beta chain was sequenced during a study of early T cells in non-severe SARS-CoV-2 infection. At the level of the study: The study sequenced bulk RNA from unsorted whole blood, with chains unpaired.

Individually, cDNA molecules had unique molecular identifiers attached to them. TCRdb fed the 5' RACE reads into MiXCR, producing one record per CDR3 protein. Among roughly 63,000 distinct CDR3 sequences listed, 10% to 15% were seen once. This clonotype has more than one count but fewer than ten. The target antigen is unknown. This CDR3 is 15 amino acids long. The germline V gene encodes CDR1 MNHNS and CDR2 SASEGT. Trimming took off 4 bases at V and 4 bases at J, with 13 bases between the two ends. Study conclusions and caveats: In VDJdb matching, anti-spike CD8 responses were favored while private and CD4 specificities went missing.

This clonotype was obtained from an adult who was a healthcare worker with PCR-confirmed SARS-CoV-2 infection or an uninfected control (not recorded which). This chain joins TRBV6-1 and TRBJ2-2; D may be TRBD2 (6 bases). Sequencing used whole blood. The CDR3 protein is CASSGRALGTGELFF. CDR3 sequence (DNA): TGTGCCAGCAGTGGGAGGGCCCTGGGCACCGGGGAGCTGTTTTTT.